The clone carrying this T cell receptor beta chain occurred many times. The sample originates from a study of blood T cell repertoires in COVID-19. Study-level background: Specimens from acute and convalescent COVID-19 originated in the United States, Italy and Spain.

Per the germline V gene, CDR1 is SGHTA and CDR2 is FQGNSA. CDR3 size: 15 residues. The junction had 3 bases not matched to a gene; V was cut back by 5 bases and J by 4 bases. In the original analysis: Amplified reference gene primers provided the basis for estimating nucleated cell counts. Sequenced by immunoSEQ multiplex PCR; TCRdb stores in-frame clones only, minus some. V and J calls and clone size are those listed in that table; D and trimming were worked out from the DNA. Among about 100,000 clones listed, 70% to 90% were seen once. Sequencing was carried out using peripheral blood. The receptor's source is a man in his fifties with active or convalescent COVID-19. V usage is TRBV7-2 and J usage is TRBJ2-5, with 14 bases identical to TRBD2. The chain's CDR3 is CASSPGTSGGETQYF. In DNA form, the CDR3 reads TGTGCCAGCAGCCCGGGGACTAGCGGGGGAGAGACCCAGTACTTC.